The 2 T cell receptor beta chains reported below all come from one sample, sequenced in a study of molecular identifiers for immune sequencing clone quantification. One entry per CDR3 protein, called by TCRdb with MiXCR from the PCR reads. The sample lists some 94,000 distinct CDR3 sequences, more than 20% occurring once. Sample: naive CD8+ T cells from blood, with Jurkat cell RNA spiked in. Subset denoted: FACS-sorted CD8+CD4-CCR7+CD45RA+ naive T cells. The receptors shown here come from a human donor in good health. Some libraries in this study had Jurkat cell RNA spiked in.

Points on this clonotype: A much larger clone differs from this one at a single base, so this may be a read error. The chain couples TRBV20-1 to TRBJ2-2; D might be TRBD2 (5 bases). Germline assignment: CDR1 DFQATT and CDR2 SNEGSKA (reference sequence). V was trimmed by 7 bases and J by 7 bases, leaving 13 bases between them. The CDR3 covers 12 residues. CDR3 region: CSVLAGNGELFF. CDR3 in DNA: TGCAGTGTTCTAGCCGGCAACGGGGAGCTGTTTTTT.

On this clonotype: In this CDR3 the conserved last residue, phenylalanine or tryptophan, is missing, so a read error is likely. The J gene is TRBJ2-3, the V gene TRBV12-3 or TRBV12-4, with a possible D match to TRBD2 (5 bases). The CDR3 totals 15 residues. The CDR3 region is CASGLVMGATDTQYL. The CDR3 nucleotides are TGTGCCAGCGGTTTAGTCATGGGAGCCACAGATACGCAGTATCTT.